These T cell receptor beta chains were read from a single sample in a study of cytomegalovirus exposure and HLA in healthy donors. The protocol was immunoSEQ multiplex PCR, while the TCRdb copy is restricted to in-frame clones and leaves out a portion. The sample lists some 170,000 clones; around 80% were seen once. The sequenced sample was PBMCs. The receptors derive from a woman in her sixties or seventies in good health and CMV-seropositive. CDR3s include the opening cysteine and the closing phenylalanine or tryptophan. The order of the fields is V gene, CDR3 length, J gene, CDR3 protein.

TRBV18	15	TRBJ2-5	CASSRSTGQAETQYF
TRBV7-2	16	TRBJ2-3	CASSFLLAGGRDTQYF
TRBV7-6	18	TRBJ2-1	CASSLFSGVLSSYNEQFF
TRBV19	15	TRBJ1-5	CASNDGQRNRVPQHF
TRBV27	12	TRBJ2-2	CASSLLRGELFF
TRBV20-1	11	TRBJ2-1	CSLLDHNEQFF
TRBV7-9	15	TRBJ2-1	CASSLWDSGRDEQFF
TRBV27	18	TRBJ1-5	CASSSRTGGADGNQPQHF
TRBV6-5	14	TRBJ1-1	CASSYGQGVTEAFF
TRBV19	17	TRBJ1-1	CASSIDGQGALNTEAFF
TRBV5-4	14	TRBJ2-7	CASTRGQGRYEQYF
TRBV4-1	11	TRBJ2-7	CASSQATEQYF
TRBV7-2	16	TRBJ2-3	CASSSHTLAGGDTQYF
TRBV7-6	18	TRBJ2-6	CASSLGLGDPSGANVLTF
TRBV6-5	15	TRBJ2-7	CASSSPRQGSYEQYF
TRBV7-2	15	TRBJ1-5	CASSPRDGQHQPQHF
TRBV2	14	TRBJ2-1	CASSLQGEVYEQFF
TRBV9	18	TRBJ2-1	CASSVGPAGQRSYNEQFF
TRBV4-3	14	TRBJ1-2	CASSQDVTGLGYTF
TRBV5-1	13	TRBJ2-7	CASRRQGANEQYF
TRBV9	15	TRBJ2-3	CASSVDPSGTDTQYF
TRBV5-5	13	TRBJ2-1	CASRPRPGDEQFF
TRBV15	16	TRBJ2-7	CATSRASGRGAYEQYF
TRBV5-4	14	TRBJ1-3	CASSPGLAANTIYF
TRBV10-1	13	TRBJ1-2	CASSESPSCGYTF
TRBV2	14	TRBJ2-3	CASSLGQPRDTQYF
TRBV27	13	TRBJ2-7	CASSSGTSYEQYF
TRBV28	17	TRBJ2-3	CASIPKRREGHGDTQYF
TRBV5-1	14	TRBJ1-5	CASSLDGLSRPQHF
TRBV5-4	19	TRBJ1-6	CASSPPGQGPGEGNSPLHF
TRBV6-5	14	TRBJ1-3	CASKNMGGGNTIYF
TRBV6-1	14	TRBJ1-4	CASRWTGGLEKLFF
TRBV6-1	11	TRBJ2-1	CASLGVNEQFF
TRBV28	14	TRBJ2-7	CASSLWGPSYEQYF
TRBV28	15	TRBJ1-2	CASSQTGGPNYGYTF
TRBV2	14	TRBJ2-1	CATQPSGGYNEQFF
TRBV6-5	16	.	CASSYSLFGDSYEQYF
TRBV12-5	17	TRBJ1-1	CASGLGGQGATNTEAFF
TRBV7-2	18	TRBJ2-4	CASSLESGRATAKNIQYF
TRBV11-2	14	TRBJ2-5	CASSLWTEAETQYF
TRBV6-1	15	TRBJ2-7	CATWTGQGISYEQYF